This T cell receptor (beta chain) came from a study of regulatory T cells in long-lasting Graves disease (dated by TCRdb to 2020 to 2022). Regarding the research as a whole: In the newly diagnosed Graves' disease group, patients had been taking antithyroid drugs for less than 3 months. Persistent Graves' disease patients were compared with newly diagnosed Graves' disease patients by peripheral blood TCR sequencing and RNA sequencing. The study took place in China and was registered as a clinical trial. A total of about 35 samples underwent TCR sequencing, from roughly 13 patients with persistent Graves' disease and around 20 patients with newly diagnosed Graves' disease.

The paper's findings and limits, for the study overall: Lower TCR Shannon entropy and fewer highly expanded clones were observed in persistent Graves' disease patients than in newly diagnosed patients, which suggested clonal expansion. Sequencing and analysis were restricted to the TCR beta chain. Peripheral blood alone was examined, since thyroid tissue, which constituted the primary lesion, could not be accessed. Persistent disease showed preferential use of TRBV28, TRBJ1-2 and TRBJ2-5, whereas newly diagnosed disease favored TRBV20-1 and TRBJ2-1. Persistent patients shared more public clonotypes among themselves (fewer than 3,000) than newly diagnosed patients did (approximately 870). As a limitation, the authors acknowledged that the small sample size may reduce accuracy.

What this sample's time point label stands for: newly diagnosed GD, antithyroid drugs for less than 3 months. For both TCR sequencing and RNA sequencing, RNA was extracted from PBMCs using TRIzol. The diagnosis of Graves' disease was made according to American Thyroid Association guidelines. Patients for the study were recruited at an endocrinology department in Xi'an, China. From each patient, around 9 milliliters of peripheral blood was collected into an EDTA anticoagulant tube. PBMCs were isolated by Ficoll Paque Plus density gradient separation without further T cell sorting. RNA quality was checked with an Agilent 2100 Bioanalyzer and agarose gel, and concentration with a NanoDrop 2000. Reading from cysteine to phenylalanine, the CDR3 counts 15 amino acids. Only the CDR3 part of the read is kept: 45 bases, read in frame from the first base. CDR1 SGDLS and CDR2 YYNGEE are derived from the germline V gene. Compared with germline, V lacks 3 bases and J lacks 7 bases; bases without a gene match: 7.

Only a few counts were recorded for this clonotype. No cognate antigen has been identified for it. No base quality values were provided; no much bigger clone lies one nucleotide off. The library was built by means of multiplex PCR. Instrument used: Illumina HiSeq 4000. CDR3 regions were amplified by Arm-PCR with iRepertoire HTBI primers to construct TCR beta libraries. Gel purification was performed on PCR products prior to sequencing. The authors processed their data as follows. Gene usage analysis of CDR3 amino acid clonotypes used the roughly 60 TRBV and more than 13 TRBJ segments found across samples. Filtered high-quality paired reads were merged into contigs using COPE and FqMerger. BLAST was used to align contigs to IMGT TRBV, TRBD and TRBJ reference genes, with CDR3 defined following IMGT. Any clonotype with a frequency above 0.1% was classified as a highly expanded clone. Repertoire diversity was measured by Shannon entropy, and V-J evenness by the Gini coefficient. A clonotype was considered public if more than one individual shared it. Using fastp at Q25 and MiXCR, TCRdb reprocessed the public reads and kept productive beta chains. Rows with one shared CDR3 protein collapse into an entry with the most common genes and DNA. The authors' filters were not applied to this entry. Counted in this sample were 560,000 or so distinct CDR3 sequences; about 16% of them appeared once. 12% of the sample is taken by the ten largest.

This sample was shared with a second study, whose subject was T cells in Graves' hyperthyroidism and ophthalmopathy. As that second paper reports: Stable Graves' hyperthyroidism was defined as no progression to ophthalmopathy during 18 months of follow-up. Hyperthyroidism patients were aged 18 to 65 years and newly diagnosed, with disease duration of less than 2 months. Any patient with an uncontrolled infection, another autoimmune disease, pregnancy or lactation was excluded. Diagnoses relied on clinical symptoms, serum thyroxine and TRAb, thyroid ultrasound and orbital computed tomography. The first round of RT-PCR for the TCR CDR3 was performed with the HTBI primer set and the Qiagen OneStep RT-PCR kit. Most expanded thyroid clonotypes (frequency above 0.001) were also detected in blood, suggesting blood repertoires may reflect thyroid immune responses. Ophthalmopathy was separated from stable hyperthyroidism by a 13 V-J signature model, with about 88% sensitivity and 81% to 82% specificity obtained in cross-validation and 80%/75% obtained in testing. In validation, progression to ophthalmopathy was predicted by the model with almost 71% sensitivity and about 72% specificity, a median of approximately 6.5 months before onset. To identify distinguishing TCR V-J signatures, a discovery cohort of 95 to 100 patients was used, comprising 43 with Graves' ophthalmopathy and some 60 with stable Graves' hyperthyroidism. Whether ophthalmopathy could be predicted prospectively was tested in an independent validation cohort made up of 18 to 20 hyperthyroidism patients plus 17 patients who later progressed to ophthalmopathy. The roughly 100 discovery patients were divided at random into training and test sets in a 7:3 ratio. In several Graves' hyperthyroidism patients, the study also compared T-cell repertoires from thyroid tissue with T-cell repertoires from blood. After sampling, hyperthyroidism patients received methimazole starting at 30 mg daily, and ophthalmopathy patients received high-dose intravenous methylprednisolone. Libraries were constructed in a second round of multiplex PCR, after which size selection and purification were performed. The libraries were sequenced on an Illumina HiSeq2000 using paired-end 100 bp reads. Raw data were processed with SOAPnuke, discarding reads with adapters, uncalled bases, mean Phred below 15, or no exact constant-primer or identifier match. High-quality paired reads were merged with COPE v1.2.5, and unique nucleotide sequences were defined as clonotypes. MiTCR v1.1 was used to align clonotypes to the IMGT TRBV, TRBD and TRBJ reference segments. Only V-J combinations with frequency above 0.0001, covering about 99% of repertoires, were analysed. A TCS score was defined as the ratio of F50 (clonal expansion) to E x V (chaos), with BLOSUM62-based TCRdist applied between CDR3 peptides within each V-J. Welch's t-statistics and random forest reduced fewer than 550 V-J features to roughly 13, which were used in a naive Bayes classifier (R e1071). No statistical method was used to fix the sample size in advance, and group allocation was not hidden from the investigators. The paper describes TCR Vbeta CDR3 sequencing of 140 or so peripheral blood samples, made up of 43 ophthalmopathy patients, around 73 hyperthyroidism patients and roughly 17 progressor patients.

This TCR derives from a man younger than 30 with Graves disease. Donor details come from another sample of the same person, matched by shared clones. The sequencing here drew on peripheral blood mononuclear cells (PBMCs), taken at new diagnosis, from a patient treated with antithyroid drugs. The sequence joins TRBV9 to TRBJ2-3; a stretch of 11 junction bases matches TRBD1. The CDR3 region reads CASSASGTGGNTQYF. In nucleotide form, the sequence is TGTGCCAGCAGCGCCTCGGGGACAGGGGGAAATACGCAGTATTTT.